Detailed here is one TCR beta chain. Authors' data handling: Amplification of reference gene primers provided the estimated nucleated cell counts. Profiled with immunoSEQ multiplex PCR; TCRdb holds only in-frame clones, not every one. V, J and clone size are those of that table, while D and trimming were read from the DNA. The sample carries around 11,000 clones, over 75% recorded once. These data originate in a study of blood T cell repertoires in COVID-19. V lost 6 bases, J lost 4 bases, and 12 bases lay in between. The CDR3 loop spans 13 amino acids. This sequence was found in a man aged 65-85 years with active COVID-19. The sequencing sample was made of peripheral blood. The chain combines TRBV12-3 or TRBV12-4 with TRBJ2-5, with D perhaps TRBD2 (6 bases). The CDR3 DNA sequence: TGTGCCAGCAGCGAAGGAGGGAGAGAGACCCAGTACTTC. Its translation is CASSEGGRETQYF.